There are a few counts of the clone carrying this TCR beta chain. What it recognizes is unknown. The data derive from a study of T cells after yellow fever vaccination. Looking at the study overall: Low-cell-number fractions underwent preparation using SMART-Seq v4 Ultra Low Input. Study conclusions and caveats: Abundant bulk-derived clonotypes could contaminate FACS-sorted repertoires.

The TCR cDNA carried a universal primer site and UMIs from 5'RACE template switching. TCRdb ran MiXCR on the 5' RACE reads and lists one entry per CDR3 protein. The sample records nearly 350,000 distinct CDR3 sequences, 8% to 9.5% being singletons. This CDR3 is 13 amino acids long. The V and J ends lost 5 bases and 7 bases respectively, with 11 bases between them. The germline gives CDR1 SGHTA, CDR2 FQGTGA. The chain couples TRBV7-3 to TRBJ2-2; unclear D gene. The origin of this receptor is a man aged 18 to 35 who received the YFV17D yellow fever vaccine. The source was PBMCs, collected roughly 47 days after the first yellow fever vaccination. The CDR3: CASSSTLDGELFF. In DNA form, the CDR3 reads TGTGCCAGCAGCAGCACACTCGACGGGGAGCTGTTTTTT.